The clone carrying this T cell receptor beta chain was observed a single time. The target antigen is unknown. These data come from a study of vaccination and CD4 T cells after COVID-19. Trimming removed 7 bases from V and 8 bases from J, with 17 bases in between. The germline CDR1 and CDR2 sequences are MNHEY and SMNVEV (reference sequence). This CDR3 contains 14 residues. Treatment specified: approximately 9-day PBMC culture with coronavirus spike peptide pools or control peptides (ViraFEST assay). Collection of the unexposed donor's CD4+ T cells took place before the COVID-19 pandemic (2011-2018). Sequenced with the Oncomine TCR Beta short-read assay was DNA taken from cultured CD4+ T cells. TCRdb recomputed calls from the PCR reads with MiXCR, one row per CDR3 protein. The sample consists of 3,500 to 4,500 distinct CDR3 sequences, about 60% of them appearing once.

Material for sequencing was CD4+ T cells from blood, cultured in vitro. This sequence originates from a human donor in good health. The chain carries TRBV27 and TRBJ1-4; D might be TRBD1 (5 bases). The CDR3 spells CASTRRGFREKLFF. Written as DNA, the CDR3 is TGTGCCAGCACCCGGCGGGGGTTCCGGGAAAAACTGTTTTTT.